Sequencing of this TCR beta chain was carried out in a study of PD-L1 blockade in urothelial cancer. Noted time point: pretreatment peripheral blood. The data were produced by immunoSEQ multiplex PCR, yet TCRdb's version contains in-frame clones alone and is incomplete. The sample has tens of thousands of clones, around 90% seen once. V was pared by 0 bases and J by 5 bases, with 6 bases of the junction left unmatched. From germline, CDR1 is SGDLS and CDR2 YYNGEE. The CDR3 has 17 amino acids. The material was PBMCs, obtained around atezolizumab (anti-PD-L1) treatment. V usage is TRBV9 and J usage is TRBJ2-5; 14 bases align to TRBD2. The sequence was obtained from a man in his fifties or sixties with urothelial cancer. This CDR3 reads CASSVGLAGGSTETQYF. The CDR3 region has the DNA TGTGCCAGCAGCGTAGGACTAGCGGGGGGGTCCACGGAGACCCAGTACTTC.